The rows below give T cell receptor beta chains drawn from one sample of a study of cytomegalovirus exposure and HLA in healthy donors. The method was immunoSEQ multiplex PCR; TCRdb's version includes in-frame clones alone and lacks a portion of them. The sample shows around 140,000 clones, roughly 60% of them seen only once. The source material was PBMCs. The receptors were gathered from a woman between 35 and 50 years old in good health and CMV-seronegative. The CDR3 runs from the conserved cysteine through the conserved F or W. A D gene is named only where the DNA matches it firmly. Size tells how often a clone was seen (once, few, many) or the class of an expanded clone, and some rows leave it out.

j_gene: TRBJ1-1; abundance: few; d_gene: -; v_gene: TRBV10-2; CDR3nt: TGCGCCAGCAGGCCAAGCAACACTGAAGCTTTCTTT; CDR3aa: CASRPSNTEAFF
j_gene: TRBJ2-1; abundance: -; d_gene: TRBD1; v_gene: TRBV11-2; CDR3nt: TGTGCCAGCAGCTTACAGGGGGTCGGGTACAATGAGCAGTTCTTC; CDR3aa: CASSLQGVGYNEQFF
j_gene: TRBJ1-5; abundance: few; d_gene: TRBD1; v_gene: TRBV25-1; CDR3nt: TGTGCCAGCAGTGGACAGGGATATCAGCCCCAGCATTTT; CDR3aa: CASSGQGYQPQHF
j_gene: TRBJ1-5; abundance: once; d_gene: -; v_gene: TRBV2; CDR3nt: TGTGCCAGCAGTAGGACAGAGGGTCAGCCCCAGCATTTT; CDR3aa: CASSRTEGQPQHF
j_gene: TRBJ2-1; abundance: -; d_gene: TRBD2; v_gene: TRBV2; CDR3nt: TGTGCCAGCATGAGCGGGGGCCCCTACAATGAGCAGTTCTTC; CDR3aa: CASMSGGPYNEQFF
j_gene: TRBJ1-4; abundance: -; d_gene: -; v_gene: TRBV5-4; CDR3nt: TGTGCCAGCAGCTTATCGGTAAATGAAAAACTGTTTTTT; CDR3aa: CASSLSVNEKLFF
j_gene: TRBJ2-3; abundance: once; d_gene: TRBD2; v_gene: TRBV7-3; CDR3nt: TGTGCCAGCAGCTTCGGCGGGGGGGCCTCAGATACGCAGTATTTT; CDR3aa: CASSFGGGASDTQYF
j_gene: TRBJ2-1; abundance: -; d_gene: TRBD1; v_gene: TRBV7-2; CDR3nt: TGTGCCAGCAGCTTAGCGGCCGGGACAGGGTACAATGAGCAGTTCTTC; CDR3aa: CASSLAAGTGYNEQFF
j_gene: TRBJ2-7; abundance: -; d_gene: -; v_gene: TRBV4-1; CDR3nt: TGCGCCAGCAGCCAAGCGGGGTACTACGAGCAGTACTTC; CDR3aa: CASSQAGYYEQYF
j_gene: TRBJ2-3; abundance: -; d_gene: -; v_gene: TRBV2; CDR3nt: TGTGCCAGCAGTGAACTCACAGATACGCAGTATTTT; CDR3aa: CASSELTDTQYF
j_gene: TRBJ1-4; abundance: -; d_gene: -; v_gene: TRBV27; CDR3nt: TGTGCCAGCAGGGGCACAGGGTGGGTTAATGAAAAACTGTTTTTT; CDR3aa: CASRGTGWVNEKLFF
j_gene: TRBJ2-7; abundance: once; d_gene: TRBD1; v_gene: TRBV4-1; CDR3nt: TGCGCCAGCAGCCCCTCCTGGACAGGCTCCTACGAGCAGTACTTC; CDR3aa: CASSPSWTGSYEQYF
j_gene: TRBJ2-7; abundance: -; d_gene: -; v_gene: TRBV6-5; CDR3nt: TGTGCCAGCAGTTACCTGGAGGCCTACGAGCAGTACTTC; CDR3aa: CASSYLEAYEQYF
j_gene: TRBJ1-2; abundance: once; d_gene: -; v_gene: TRBV30; CDR3nt: TGTGCCTGGAGTGTAAACAGGGCAGGGAAGAACTATGGCTACACCTTC; CDR3aa: CAWSVNRAGKNYGYTF
j_gene: TRBJ2-7; abundance: -; d_gene: -; v_gene: TRBV19; CDR3nt: TGTGCCAGTTCAAAAGTCGGTTACGAGCAGTACTTC; CDR3aa: CASSKVGYEQYF
j_gene: TRBJ1-4; abundance: -; d_gene: TRBD1; v_gene: TRBV11-2; CDR3nt: TGTGCCAGCAGCCTCCGTACAGGGGATGAAAAACTGTTTTTT; CDR3aa: CASSLRTGDEKLFF
j_gene: TRBJ1-1; abundance: once; d_gene: -; v_gene: TRBV29-1; CDR3nt: TGCAGCGTTGAGCAGGGTATGAACACTGAAGCTTTCTTT; CDR3aa: CSVEQGMNTEAFF
j_gene: TRBJ2-1; abundance: -; d_gene: TRBD2; v_gene: TRBV6-1; CDR3nt: TGTGCCAGCAGTGAACGACGAGCGGGGGGGCCAAACAATGAGCAGTTCTTC; CDR3aa: CASSERRAGGPNNEQFF
j_gene: TRBJ2-1; abundance: few; d_gene: TRBD2; v_gene: TRBV9; CDR3nt: TGTGCCAGCAGCGCCGGGACTAGCGGGGGGGCCGGCAATGAGCAGTTCTTC; CDR3aa: CASSAGTSGGAGNEQFF
j_gene: TRBJ1-2; abundance: once; d_gene: TRBD1; v_gene: TRBV10-3; CDR3nt: TGTGCCTCCATTGAAGGACAGGGGGTAGGCGGCTACACCTTC; CDR3aa: CASIEGQGVGGYTF
j_gene: TRBJ2-5; abundance: -; d_gene: TRBD2; v_gene: TRBV28; CDR3nt: TGTGCCAGCAGTCCTCGTGGGGGACTAGCTGGGGAGCAGTACTTC; CDR3aa: CASSPRGGLAGEQYF
j_gene: TRBJ2-3; abundance: -; d_gene: -; v_gene: TRBV28; CDR3nt: TGTGCCAGCAGTTCCGGAGGGAGTAGCACAGATACGCAGTATTTT; CDR3aa: CASSSGGSSTDTQYF
j_gene: TRBJ1-1; abundance: -; d_gene: -; v_gene: TRBV6-4; CDR3nt: TGTGCCAGCAGTGACGGGAGGGAGAACACTGAAGCTTTCTTT; CDR3aa: CASSDGRENTEAFF
j_gene: TRBJ1-1; abundance: -; d_gene: -; v_gene: TRBV6-5; CDR3nt: TGTGCCAGCAGTTTGGGACTCAGGAACACTGAAGCTTTCTTT; CDR3aa: CASSLGLRNTEAFF
j_gene: TRBJ1-1; abundance: -; d_gene: -; v_gene: TRBV5-1; CDR3nt: TGCGCCAGCAGCCAGGGAGGGGACACTGAAGCTTTCTTT; CDR3aa: CASSQGGDTEAFF
j_gene: TRBJ2-2; abundance: -; d_gene: -; v_gene: TRBV5-5; CDR3nt: TGTGCCAGCAGCCTCCCTGACTGGTCCGGGGAGCTGTTTTTT; CDR3aa: CASSLPDWSGELFF
j_gene: TRBJ2-5; abundance: -; d_gene: -; v_gene: TRBV10-3; CDR3nt: TGTGCCATCAGTGAGGCCCCCGGGGAGACCCAGTACTTC; CDR3aa: CAISEAPGETQYF
j_gene: TRBJ2-1; abundance: -; d_gene: -; v_gene: TRBV30; CDR3nt: TGTGCCTGGAGTAACCCGGCGGGACTTTACAATGAGCAGTTCTTC; CDR3aa: CAWSNPAGLYNEQFF
j_gene: TRBJ2-1; abundance: -; d_gene: -; v_gene: TRBV30; CDR3nt: TGTGCCTGGAATGTTAAACAGGGTACACTCTACAATGAGCAGTTCTTC; CDR3aa: CAWNVKQGTLYNEQFF
j_gene: TRBJ1-5; abundance: -; d_gene: -; v_gene: TRBV12-5; CDR3nt: TGTGCTAGTGGTTTGGGAGGGGGTCTGTATAGCAATCAGCCCCAGCATTTT; CDR3aa: CASGLGGGLYSNQPQHF
j_gene: TRBJ1-1; abundance: -; d_gene: TRBD1; v_gene: TRBV29-1; CDR3nt: TGCAGCGTTGTTGGGACAGGGAACACTGAAGCTTTCTTT; CDR3aa: CSVVGTGNTEAFF
j_gene: TRBJ1-1; abundance: few; d_gene: -; v_gene: TRBV7-8; CDR3nt: TGTGCCAGCAGCTTAGTCCGGGTGGGGAACACTGAAGCTTTCTTT; CDR3aa: CASSLVRVGNTEAFF
j_gene: TRBJ2-7; abundance: -; d_gene: -; v_gene: TRBV10-3; CDR3nt: TGTGCCATCAGTGAGTCGAACAGGGTTAGCTACGAGCAGTACTTC; CDR3aa: CAISESNRVSYEQYF
j_gene: TRBJ2-7; abundance: -; d_gene: -; v_gene: TRBV27; CDR3nt: TGTGCCAGCAGTTTAGTTGAGAGCTCCTACGAGCAGTACTTC; CDR3aa: CASSLVESSYEQYF
j_gene: TRBJ1-2; abundance: few; d_gene: -; v_gene: TRBV27; CDR3nt: TGTGCCAGCAGTTCCAGGGGTTTCAGCGGCTACACCTTC; CDR3aa: CASSSRGFSGYTF
j_gene: TRBJ2-3; abundance: -; d_gene: -; v_gene: TRBV29-1; CDR3nt: TGCAGCGTCGAAGGGGGTGGCGGGACAGATACGCAGTATTTT; CDR3aa: CSVEGGGGTDTQYF
j_gene: TRBJ2-3; abundance: -; d_gene: -; v_gene: TRBV11-2; CDR3nt: TGTGCCAGCAGCTCGCCCGCGACAGGAGTCTTGAGGACCGATACGCAGTATTTT; CDR3aa: CASSSPATGVLRTDTQYF
j_gene: TRBJ1-6; abundance: -; d_gene: -; v_gene: TRBV6-5; CDR3nt: TGTGCCAGCAGTTACGGACGGGGATCACCCCTCCACTTT; CDR3aa: CASSYGRGSPLHF
j_gene: TRBJ2-1; abundance: -; d_gene: -; v_gene: TRBV9; CDR3nt: TGTGCCAGCAGCGTGTCCGGGACACTCCATGAGCAGTTCTTC; CDR3aa: CASSVSGTLHEQFF
j_gene: TRBJ1-4; abundance: -; d_gene: TRBD1; v_gene: TRBV7-9; CDR3nt: TGTGCCAGCAGCTCATTCGGACAGGGGATCTGGGCGACTAATGAAAAACTGTTTTTT; CDR3aa: CASSSFGQGIWATNEKLFF
j_gene: TRBJ2-2; abundance: -; d_gene: TRBD2; v_gene: TRBV7-2; CDR3nt: TGTGCCAGCAGCTCCAATTCCGGGACTAGGAACACCGGGGAGCTGTTTTTT; CDR3aa: CASSSNSGTRNTGELFF
j_gene: TRBJ1-1; abundance: once; d_gene: -; v_gene: TRBV6-1; CDR3nt: TGTGCCAGCAGGAGGGTTGGGAACACTGAAGCTTTCTTT; CDR3aa: CASRRVGNTEAFF
j_gene: TRBJ2-7; abundance: -; d_gene: TRBD1; v_gene: TRBV27; CDR3nt: TGTGCCAGCCACCCGCCCGGGACAGGCAGGAAGTACGAGCAGTACTTC; CDR3aa: CASHPPGTGRKYEQYF
j_gene: TRBJ1-5; abundance: once; d_gene: -; v_gene: TRBV2; CDR3nt: TGTGCCAGCAAAAGAACAGGGAATAGCAATCAGCCCCAGCATTTT; CDR3aa: CASKRTGNSNQPQHF
j_gene: TRBJ1-4; abundance: -; d_gene: TRBD1; v_gene: TRBV15; CDR3nt: TGTGCCACCAGCAAGGGGGACCACAGGGGGTCTAATGAAAAACTGTTTTTT; CDR3aa: CATSKGDHRGSNEKLFF
j_gene: TRBJ2-7; abundance: -; d_gene: TRBD1; v_gene: TRBV27; CDR3nt: TGTGCCAGCAGCCGACCCGGGACAGGACAGGCCTACGAGCAGTACTTC; CDR3aa: CASSRPGTGQAYEQYF
j_gene: TRBJ1-4; abundance: few; d_gene: -; v_gene: TRBV4-1; CDR3nt: TGCGCCAGCAGCCAATTCCCAGGGTTAACCAAGAACGATGGTGAAAAACTGTTTTTT; CDR3aa: CASSQFPGLTKNDGEKLFF
j_gene: TRBJ1-1; abundance: -; d_gene: TRBD1; v_gene: TRBV7-9; CDR3nt: TGTGCCAGCAGCTTCCCCGGAACAGGGGTCATGAACACTGAAGCTTTCTTT; CDR3aa: CASSFPGTGVMNTEAFF
j_gene: TRBJ2-4; abundance: -; d_gene: -; v_gene: TRBV28; CDR3nt: TGTGCCAGCAGTTTATTTGCGGTGCGGGACAGCGGATCGTTC; CDR3aa: CASSLFAVRDSGSF
j_gene: TRBJ1-1; abundance: -; d_gene: -; v_gene: TRBV18; CDR3nt: TGTGCCAGCTCATCATGGCCGACTGAGAACACTGAAGCTTTCTTT; CDR3aa: CASSSWPTENTEAFF